The T cell receptor beta chain under discussion was sequenced for a study of blood T cell repertoires in COVID-19. Study details: PBMCs, B-cell-depleted T cells, or T cells provided the cDNA or gDNA that made up the material.

Germline CDR1 reads MDHEN; CDR2 reads SYDVKM. V trimming: 6 bases; J trimming: 9 bases; junction bases outside the gene matches: 11. The CDR3 totals 14 residues. Using immunoSEQ multiplex PCR, the repertoire was profiled, and TCRdb retains in-frame clones only, with some absent. The sample shows roughly 200,000 clones, around 79% of them seen only once. The chain joins TRBV28 to TRBJ1-5, with 7 bases that match TRBD1. The sequence was obtained from a man in his fifties or sixties who had recovered from COVID-19. Sequenced sample: peripheral blood. The CDR3 loop reads CASRIGQASRPQHF. Written as DNA, the CDR3 is TGTGCCAGCAGGATAGGACAGGCAAGTCGGCCCCAGCATTTT.